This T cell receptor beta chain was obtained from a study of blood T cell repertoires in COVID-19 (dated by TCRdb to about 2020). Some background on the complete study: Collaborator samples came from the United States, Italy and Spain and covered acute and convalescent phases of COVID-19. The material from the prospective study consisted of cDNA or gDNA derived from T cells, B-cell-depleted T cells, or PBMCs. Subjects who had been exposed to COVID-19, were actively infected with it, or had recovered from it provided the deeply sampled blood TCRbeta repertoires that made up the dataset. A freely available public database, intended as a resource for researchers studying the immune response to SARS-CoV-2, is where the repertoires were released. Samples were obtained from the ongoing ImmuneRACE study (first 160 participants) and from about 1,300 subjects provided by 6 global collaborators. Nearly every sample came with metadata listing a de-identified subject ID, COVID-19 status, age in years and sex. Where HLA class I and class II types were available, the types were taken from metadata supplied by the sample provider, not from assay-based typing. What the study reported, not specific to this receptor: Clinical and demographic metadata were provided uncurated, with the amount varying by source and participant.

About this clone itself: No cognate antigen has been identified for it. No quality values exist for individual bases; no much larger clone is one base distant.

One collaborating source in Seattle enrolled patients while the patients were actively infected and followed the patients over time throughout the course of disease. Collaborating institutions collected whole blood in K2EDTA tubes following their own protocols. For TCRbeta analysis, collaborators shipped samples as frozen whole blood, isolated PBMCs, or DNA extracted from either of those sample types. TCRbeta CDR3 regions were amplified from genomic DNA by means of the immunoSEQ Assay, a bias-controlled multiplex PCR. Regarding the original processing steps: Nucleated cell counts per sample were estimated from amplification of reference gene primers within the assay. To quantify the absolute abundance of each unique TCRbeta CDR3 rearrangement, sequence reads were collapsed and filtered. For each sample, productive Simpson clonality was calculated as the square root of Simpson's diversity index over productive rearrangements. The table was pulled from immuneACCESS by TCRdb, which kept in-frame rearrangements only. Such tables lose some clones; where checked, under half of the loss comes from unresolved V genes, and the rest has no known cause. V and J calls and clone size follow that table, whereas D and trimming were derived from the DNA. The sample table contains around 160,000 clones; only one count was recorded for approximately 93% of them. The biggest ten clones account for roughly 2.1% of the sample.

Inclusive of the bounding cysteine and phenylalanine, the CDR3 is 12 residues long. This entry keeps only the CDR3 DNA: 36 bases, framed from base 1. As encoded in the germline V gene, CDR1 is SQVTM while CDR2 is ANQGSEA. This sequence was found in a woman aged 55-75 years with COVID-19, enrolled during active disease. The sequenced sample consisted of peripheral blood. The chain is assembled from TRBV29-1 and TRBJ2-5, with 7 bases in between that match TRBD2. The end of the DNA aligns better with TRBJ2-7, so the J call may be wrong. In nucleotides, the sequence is TGCAGCGTCGCAAGCGGGGCCTACGAGCAGTACTTC. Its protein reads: CSVASGAYEQYF.